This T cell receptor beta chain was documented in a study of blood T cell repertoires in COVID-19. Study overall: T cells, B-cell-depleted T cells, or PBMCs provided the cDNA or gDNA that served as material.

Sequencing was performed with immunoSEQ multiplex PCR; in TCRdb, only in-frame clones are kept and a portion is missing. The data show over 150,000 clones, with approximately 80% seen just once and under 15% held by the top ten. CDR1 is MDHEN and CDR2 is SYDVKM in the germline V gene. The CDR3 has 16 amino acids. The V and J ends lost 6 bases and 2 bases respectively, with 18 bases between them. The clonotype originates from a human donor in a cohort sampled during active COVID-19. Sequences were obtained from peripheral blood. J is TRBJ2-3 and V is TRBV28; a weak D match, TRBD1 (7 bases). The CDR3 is CASSAGTDITTDTQYF. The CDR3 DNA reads TGTGCCAGCAGCGCGGGGACAGATATTACCACAGATACGCAGTATTTT.